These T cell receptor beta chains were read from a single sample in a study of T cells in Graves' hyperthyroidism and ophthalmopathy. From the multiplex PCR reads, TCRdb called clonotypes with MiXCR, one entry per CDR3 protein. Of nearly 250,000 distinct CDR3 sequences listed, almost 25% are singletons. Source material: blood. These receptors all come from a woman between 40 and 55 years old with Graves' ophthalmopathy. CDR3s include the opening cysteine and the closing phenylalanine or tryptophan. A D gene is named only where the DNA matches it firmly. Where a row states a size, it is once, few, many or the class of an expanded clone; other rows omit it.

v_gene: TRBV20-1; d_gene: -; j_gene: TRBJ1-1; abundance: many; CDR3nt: TGCAGTGCTAGTCCAGGGAGAATCAACACTGAAGCTTTCTTT; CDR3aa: CSASPGRINTEAFF
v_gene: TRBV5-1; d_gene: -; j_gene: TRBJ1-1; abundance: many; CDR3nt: TGCGCCAGCAGCCGCACACAGGGTTCTACTGAAGCTTTCTTT; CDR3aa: CASSRTQGSTEAFF
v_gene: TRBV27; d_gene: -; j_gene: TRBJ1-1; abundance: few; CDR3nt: TGTGCCAGCAGTTCCCTCGCCGGTACTGAAGCTTTCTTT; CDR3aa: CASSSLAGTEAFF
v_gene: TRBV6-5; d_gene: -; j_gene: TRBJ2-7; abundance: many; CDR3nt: TGTGCCATCTTCCGAGGGGAGTCCTACGAGCAGTACTTC; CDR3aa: CAIFRGESYEQYF
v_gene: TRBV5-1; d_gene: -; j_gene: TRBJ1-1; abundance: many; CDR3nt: TGCGCCACCAGGACAGAAATGAACACTGAAGCTTTCTTT; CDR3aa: CATRTEMNTEAFF
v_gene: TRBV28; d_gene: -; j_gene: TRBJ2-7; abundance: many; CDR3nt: TGTGCCAGCAGGTCCCCGGGACAAATATACGAGCAGTACTTC; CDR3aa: CASRSPGQIYEQYF
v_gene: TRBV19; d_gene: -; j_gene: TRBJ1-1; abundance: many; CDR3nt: TGTGCCAGCACCCCGACAGGGAACACTGAAGCTTTCTTT; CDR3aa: CASTPTGNTEAFF
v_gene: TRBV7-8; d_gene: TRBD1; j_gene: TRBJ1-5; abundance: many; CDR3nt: TGTGCCAGCAGCTTGACCGGGACAGGGACGATTAAGGGCAATCAGCCCCAGCATTTT; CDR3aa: CASSLTGTGTIKGNQPQHF
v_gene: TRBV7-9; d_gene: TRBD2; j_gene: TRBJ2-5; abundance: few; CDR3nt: TGTGCCAGCAGCTTGGGGGGGGAGTCACGGACCCAGTACTTC; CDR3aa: CASSLGGESRTQYF
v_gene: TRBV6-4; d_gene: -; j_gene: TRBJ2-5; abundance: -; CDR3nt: TGTGCCAGCAGGGCTAGCTTTCGGGAGACCCAGTACTTC; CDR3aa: CASRASFRETQYF
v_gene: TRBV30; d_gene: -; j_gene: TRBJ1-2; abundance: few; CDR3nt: TGTGCCTGCCTGAGGGAGGTCGGCTATGGCTACACCTTC; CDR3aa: CACLREVGYGYTF
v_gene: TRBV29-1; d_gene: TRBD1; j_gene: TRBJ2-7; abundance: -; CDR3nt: TGCAGCGTTGAAAGACAGGGGGCCGAGCAGTACTTC; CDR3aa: CSVERQGAEQYF
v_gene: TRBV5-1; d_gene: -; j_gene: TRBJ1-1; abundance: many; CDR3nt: TGCGCCAGCAAAGGAGGGCAGGGGTACGGGTCGAACACTGAAGCTTTCTTT; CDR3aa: CASKGGQGYGSNTEAFF
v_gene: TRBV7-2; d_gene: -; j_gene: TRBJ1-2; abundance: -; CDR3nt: TGTGCCAGCAGCTTAATAGGGTCAGGGAGAGGCTACATCTTC; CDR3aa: CASSLIGSGRGYIF
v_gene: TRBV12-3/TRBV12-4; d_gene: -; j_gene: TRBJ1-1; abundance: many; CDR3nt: TGTGCCAGCAGCCCCCCAGGGCTGTTGACTGAAGCTTTCTTT; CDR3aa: CASSPPGLLTEAFF
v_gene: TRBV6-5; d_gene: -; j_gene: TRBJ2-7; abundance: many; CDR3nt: TGTGCCAGCAGTTACTCGAGCGGTTGGGCCGTATACGAGCAGTACTTC; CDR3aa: CASSYSSGWAVYEQYF
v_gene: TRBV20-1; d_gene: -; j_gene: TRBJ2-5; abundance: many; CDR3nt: TGCAGTGCTGAGACCTCCCAAGAGACCCAGTACTTC; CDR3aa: CSAETSQETQYF
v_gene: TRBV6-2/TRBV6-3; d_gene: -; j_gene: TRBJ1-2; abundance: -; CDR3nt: TGTGCCAGCAGCTCCTCCGACCCCCAGTCTAACTATGGCTACACCTTC; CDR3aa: CASSSSDPQSNYGYTF
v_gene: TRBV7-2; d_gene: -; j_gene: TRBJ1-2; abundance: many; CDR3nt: TGTGCCAGCAGCTTAGAGCAGGGTGCCTATGGCTACACCTTC; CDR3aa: CASSLEQGAYGYTF
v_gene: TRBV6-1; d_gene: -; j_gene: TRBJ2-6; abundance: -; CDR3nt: TGTGCCAGCAGTGCTAGGGATGGGGCCAACGTCCTGACTTTC; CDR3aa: CASSARDGANVLTF
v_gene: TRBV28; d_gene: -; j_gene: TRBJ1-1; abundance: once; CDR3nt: TGTGCCACCGCTACTGAAGGGGGGTACACTGAAGCTTTCTTT; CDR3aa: CATATEGGYTEAFF
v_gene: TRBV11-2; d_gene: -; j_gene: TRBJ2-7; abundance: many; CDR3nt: TGTGCCAGCAGCTTATTGGGACAAGGGGACCACGAGCAGTACTTC; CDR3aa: CASSLLGQGDHEQYF
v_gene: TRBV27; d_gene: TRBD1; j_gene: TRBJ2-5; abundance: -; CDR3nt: TGTGCCAGCAGTTTATGGGGACAGGGTCAAGAGACCCAGTACTTC; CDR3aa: CASSLWGQGQETQYF
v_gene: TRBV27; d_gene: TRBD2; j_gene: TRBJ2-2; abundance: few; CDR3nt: TGTGCCAGCGTCACGTCGGGACTAGCGGGAGGGCCCACCGGGGAGCTGTTTTTT; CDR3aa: CASVTSGLAGGPTGELFF
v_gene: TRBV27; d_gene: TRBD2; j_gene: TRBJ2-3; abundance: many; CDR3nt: TGTGCCAGCAGTTCCCTACTAGCGGGAGGTGCAGATACGCAGTATTTT; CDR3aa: CASSSLLAGGADTQYF
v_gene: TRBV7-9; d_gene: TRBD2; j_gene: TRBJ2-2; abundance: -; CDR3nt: TGTGCCAGCAGAAACCCAGCGGGAGGGGCCGGGGAGCTGTTTTTT; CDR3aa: CASRNPAGGAGELFF
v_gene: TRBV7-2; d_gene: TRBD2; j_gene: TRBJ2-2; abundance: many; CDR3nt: TGTGCCAGCACCCTTAGCGGGTCGAACACCGGGGAGCTGTTTTTT; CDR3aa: CASTLSGSNTGELFF
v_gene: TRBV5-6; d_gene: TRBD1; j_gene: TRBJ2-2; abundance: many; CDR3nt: TGTGCCAGCAGCGCCGGGACAGGGGTGGCCGGGGAGCTGTTTTTT; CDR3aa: CASSAGTGVAGELFF
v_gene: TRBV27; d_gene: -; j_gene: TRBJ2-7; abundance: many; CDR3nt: TGTGCCAGCAGTTTATTAGGCAGGGAGCAGTACTTC; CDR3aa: CASSLLGREQYF
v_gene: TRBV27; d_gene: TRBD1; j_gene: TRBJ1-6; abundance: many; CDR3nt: TGTGCCAGCAGGACGGACAGGGTATATTCACCCCTCCACTTT; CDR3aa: CASRTDRVYSPLHF
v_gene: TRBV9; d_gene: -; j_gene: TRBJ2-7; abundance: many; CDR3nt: TGTGCCAGCAGCGTATCCGGGCAGGCTGTCTACGAGCAGTACTTC; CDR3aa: CASSVSGQAVYEQYF
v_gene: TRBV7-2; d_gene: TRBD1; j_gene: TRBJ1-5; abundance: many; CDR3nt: TGTGCCAGCAGCCAGACAGGGGCCCGTTGGCAGCCCCAGCATTTT; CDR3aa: CASSQTGARWQPQHF
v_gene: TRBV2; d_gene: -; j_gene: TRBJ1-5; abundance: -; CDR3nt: TGTGCCAGCAGTGAAGATAGACACGGAGATCAGCCCCAGCATTTT; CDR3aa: CASSEDRHGDQPQHF
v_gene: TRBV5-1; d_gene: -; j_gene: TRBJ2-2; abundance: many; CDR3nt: TGCGCCAGCAGCGTGAACAGGGGAGGTAACACCGGGGAGCTGTTTTTT; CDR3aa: CASSVNRGGNTGELFF
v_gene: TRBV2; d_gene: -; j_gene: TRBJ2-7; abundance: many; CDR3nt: TGTGCCAGCAGTGAAGAGGGGGGGTCCGGGCAGTACTTC; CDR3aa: CASSEEGGSGQYF
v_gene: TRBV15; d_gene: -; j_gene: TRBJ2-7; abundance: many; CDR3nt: TGTGCCACCAGCAGAGATCAAGGAGGGAACTACGAGCAGTACTTC; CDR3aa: CATSRDQGGNYEQYF
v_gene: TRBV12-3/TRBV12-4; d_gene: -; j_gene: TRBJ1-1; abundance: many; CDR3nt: TGTGCCAGCAATCGGGGGGCCCGGGGCACTGAAGCTTTCTTT; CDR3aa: CASNRGARGTEAFF
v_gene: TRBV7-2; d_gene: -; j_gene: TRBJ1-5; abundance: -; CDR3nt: TGTGCCAGCAGCATTACAGCTAGCAATCAGCCCCAGCATTTT; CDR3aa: CASSITASNQPQHF
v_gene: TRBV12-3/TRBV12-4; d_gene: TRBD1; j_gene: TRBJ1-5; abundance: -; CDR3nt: TGTGCCAGCAGATCCGAAGACAGGGGGCAGCAGCCCCAGCATTTT; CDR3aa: CASRSEDRGQQPQHF
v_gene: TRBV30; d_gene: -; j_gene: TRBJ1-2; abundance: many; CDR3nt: TGTGCCCATCTTCAAGGAGCAGGGGAGAACTATGGCTACACCTTC; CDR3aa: CAHLQGAGENYGYTF
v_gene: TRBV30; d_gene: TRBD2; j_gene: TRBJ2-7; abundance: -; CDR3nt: TGTGCCTGGAGTGTACAAGCTAGCGGGAGTTACGAGCAGTACTTC; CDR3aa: CAWSVQASGSYEQYF
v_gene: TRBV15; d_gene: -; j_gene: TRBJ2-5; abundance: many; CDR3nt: TGTGCCACCAGCAGGGCCCCCGGGACCCAGTACTTC; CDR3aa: CATSRAPGTQYF
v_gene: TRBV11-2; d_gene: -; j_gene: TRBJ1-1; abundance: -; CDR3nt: TGTGCCAGCAGCCCGGGACACGGGGAGGTGAACACTGAAGCTTTCTTT; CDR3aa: CASSPGHGEVNTEAFF
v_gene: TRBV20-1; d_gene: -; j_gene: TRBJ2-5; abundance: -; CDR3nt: TGCAGTGCCCCAGAGGGGCGGGAGACCCAGTACTTC; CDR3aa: CSAPEGRETQYF
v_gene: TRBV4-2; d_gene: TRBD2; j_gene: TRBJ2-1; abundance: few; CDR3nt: TGTGCCAGCAGCCCCCTATTCGGACTAGCGGGAGGACTTGCCTACAATGAGCAGTTCTTC; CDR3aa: CASSPLFGLAGGLAYNEQFF
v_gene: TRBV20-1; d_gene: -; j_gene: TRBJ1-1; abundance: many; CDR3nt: TGCAGTGCTTCCCCCTCCCCGGTCGGTTCAACTGAAGCTTTCTTT; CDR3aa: CSASPSPVGSTEAFF
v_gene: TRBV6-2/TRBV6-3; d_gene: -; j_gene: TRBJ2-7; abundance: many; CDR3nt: TGTGCCAGCACTCCGACAGACACCTACGAGCAGTACTTC; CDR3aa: CASTPTDTYEQYF
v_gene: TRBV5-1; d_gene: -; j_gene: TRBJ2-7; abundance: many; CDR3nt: TGCGCCAGCAGCTTGGCTGACAGAAACTACGAGCAGTACTTC; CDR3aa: CASSLADRNYEQYF
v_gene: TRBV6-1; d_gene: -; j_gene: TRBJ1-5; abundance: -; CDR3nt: TGTGCCAGCAGTGAATCCGTGACAAGACAGCCCCAGCATTTT; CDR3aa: CASSESVTRQPQHF
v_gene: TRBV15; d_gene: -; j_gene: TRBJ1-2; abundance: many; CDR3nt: TGTGCCACCAGCAGAGTGGGAACAGGGAGGTTCGATGGCTACACCTTC; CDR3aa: CATSRVGTGRFDGYTF
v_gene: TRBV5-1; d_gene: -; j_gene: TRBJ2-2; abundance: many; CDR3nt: TGCGCCAGCAGCGGGGCGGGGCCCGGCGGCACCGGGGAGCTGTTTTTT; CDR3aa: CASSGAGPGGTGELFF
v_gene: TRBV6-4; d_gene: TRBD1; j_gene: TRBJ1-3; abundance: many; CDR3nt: TGTGCCAGCAGGAAAGGTTCGGGACAGGGAAACACCATATATTTT; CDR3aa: CASRKGSGQGNTIYF
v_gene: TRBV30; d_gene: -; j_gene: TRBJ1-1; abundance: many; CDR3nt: TGTGCCTGTCGTCTCCGCACTGAAGCTTTCTTT; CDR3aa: CACRLRTEAFF
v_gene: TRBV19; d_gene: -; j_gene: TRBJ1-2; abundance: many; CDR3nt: TGTGCCAGTAGTGCCAAAATTCCGGGACCCGGGGGACTTGGCTACACCTTC; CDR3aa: CASSAKIPGPGGLGYTF
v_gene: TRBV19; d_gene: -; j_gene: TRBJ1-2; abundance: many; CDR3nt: TGTGCCAGTAGTATAGGACAGACGGATGGCTACACCTTC; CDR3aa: CASSIGQTDGYTF
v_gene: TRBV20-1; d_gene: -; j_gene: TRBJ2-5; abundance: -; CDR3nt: TGCAGTGCTCCCTACCCACAAGCTCAAGAGACCCAGTACTTC; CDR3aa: CSAPYPQAQETQYF
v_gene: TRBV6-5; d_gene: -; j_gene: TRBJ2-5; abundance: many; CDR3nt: TGTGCCAGCATGGCCGCACGATTATGGGAGACCCAGTACTTC; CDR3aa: CASMAARLWETQYF